Listed below are T cell receptor beta chains from one sample, sequenced in a study of OX40 agonist ivuxolimab in advanced cancers. The protocol was immunoSEQ multiplex PCR, while the TCRdb copy is restricted to in-frame clones and leaves out a portion. Of tens of thousands of clones in the sample, approximately 91% were seen once. Here the sequenced sample was CD4+ or CD8+ T cells sorted from blood, taken in a trial of the OX40 agonist ivuxolimab. The receptors were gathered from an adult with an advanced solid tumor such as melanoma, head and neck, liver or kidney cancer. Each CDR3 is given with its conserved first and last residue. Only some rows state a clone size, as once, few, many or a class for expanded clones.

CDR3aa: CASSRGLGTGELFF
j_gene: TRBJ2-2
abundance: once
v_gene: TRBV4-2

CDR3aa: CATSRRRQSGTGTDTQYF
j_gene: TRBJ2-3
abundance: .
v_gene: TRBV15

CDR3aa: CSVEVGPISGRVNTGELFF
j_gene: TRBJ2-2
abundance: .
v_gene: TRBV29-1

CDR3aa: CASSQEWAAANSYNEQFF
j_gene: TRBJ2-1
abundance: .
v_gene: TRBV4-3

CDR3aa: CASSLTGTFYNEQFF
j_gene: TRBJ2-1
abundance: .
v_gene: TRBV27

CDR3aa: CASSSTGTHYGYTF
j_gene: TRBJ1-2
abundance: .
v_gene: TRBV27

CDR3aa: CASSVVWPAETQYF
j_gene: TRBJ2-5
abundance: .
v_gene: TRBV9

CDR3aa: CASSVTGTGGQAFF
j_gene: TRBJ1-1
abundance: .
v_gene: TRBV28

CDR3aa: CASSFLVWGEPYEQYF
j_gene: TRBJ2-7
abundance: .
v_gene: TRBV7-2

CDR3aa: CATAVGDLLKTQYF
j_gene: TRBJ2-5
abundance: .
v_gene: TRBV2

CDR3aa: CASSAGTGGEKLFF
j_gene: TRBJ1-4
abundance: .
v_gene: TRBV9

CDR3aa: CASSLMYQETQYF
j_gene: TRBJ2-5
abundance: .
v_gene: TRBV7-3

CDR3aa: CASSKAGTGYGYTF
j_gene: TRBJ1-2
abundance: .
v_gene: TRBV28

CDR3aa: CASNPEGTGYYGYTF
j_gene: TRBJ1-2
abundance: .
v_gene: TRBV5-1

CDR3aa: CASSFGLAGYEQFF
j_gene: TRBJ2-1
abundance: once
v_gene: TRBV7-3

CDR3aa: CASSISSSYNEQFF
j_gene: TRBJ2-1
abundance: .
v_gene: TRBV19

CDR3aa: CASSYPTPNTEAFF
j_gene: TRBJ1-1
abundance: .
v_gene: TRBV5-4

CDR3aa: CASSLQGYPYEQYF
j_gene: TRBJ2-7
abundance: .
v_gene: TRBV5-8

CDR3aa: CASSPEGSILFEAFF
j_gene: TRBJ1-1
abundance: .
v_gene: TRBV28

CDR3aa: CASSLYYSSREENIQYF
j_gene: TRBJ2-4
abundance: .
v_gene: TRBV13

CDR3aa: CASSFPTDRDETQYF
j_gene: TRBJ2-5
abundance: .
v_gene: TRBV7-8